This entry describes one TCR beta chain. The table came from immunoSEQ multiplex PCR; TCRdb's copy has only in-frame clones and leaves some out. The data contain around 60,000 clones, about 90% of them singletons. This sample was included in a study of cytomegalovirus exposure and HLA in healthy donors. The wider study: It was reported in a later analysis that the approximately 110 validation repertoires used the same platform as the approximately 690 first-cohort repertoires.

Per the germline V gene, CDR1 is SGHVS and CDR2 is FNYEAQ. This CDR3 has 14 amino acids. Unmatched junction bases numbered 3, after V lost 4 bases and J lost 3 bases. This chain connects TRBV7-6 to TRBJ1-3; 7 bases align to TRBD1. The source is a woman aged 18-29 years in good health and CMV-seronegative. Sequenced material: PBMCs. CDR3 amino acids: CASSSGTVGNTIYF. CDR3 in DNA: TGTGCCAGCAGCTCAGGGACAGTTGGAAACACCATATATTTT.